Sequencing of this T cell receptor (beta chain) was carried out in a study of T cell responses to AZD1222 COVID-19 vaccine. Overall study results and limits: Baseline testing showed seropositivity in only six or seven AZD1222 recipients. Clonal diversity may have been underestimated in mostly white British donors.

On this clone itself: Its antigen is still unknown.

CDR1 and CDR2 from the germline V gene are GTSNPN and SVGIG (reference sequence). V lost 1 base, J lost 10 bases, and 4 bases stayed unmatched. The CDR3 totals 14 residues. Using immunoSEQ multiplex PCR, the repertoire was profiled, and TCRdb retains in-frame clones only, with some absent. Of around 190,000 clones detected, around 94% appear once; the ten largest clones hold under 2%. The chain uses TRBV30 and TRBJ1-6, with 10 bases identical to TRBD1. This specimen consisted of peripheral blood, obtained 28 days after the second AZD1222 dose. The receptor comes from an adult who received the AZD1222 COVID-19 vaccine. This CDR3 is CAWSDGTGASPLHF. The DNA of the CDR3 is TGTGCCTGGAGTGACGGGACAGGGGCCTCACCCCTCCACTTT. Complete variable domain (other parts from reference TRBV30 and TRBJ1-6): SQTIHQWPATLVQPVGSPLSLECTVEGTSNPNLYWYRQAAGRGLQLLFYSVGIGQISSEVPQNLSASRPQDRQFILSSKKLLLSDSGFYLCAWSDGTGASPLHFGNGTRLTVT.